A single T cell receptor beta chain is shown here with its context. Its cognate antigen is unknown. The data were obtained in a study of cytomegalovirus exposure and HLA in healthy donors. Whole-study context: There were 65 million to 85 million unique TCRs (from HLA-typed donors) in an early data release.

The CDR3 length is 15 residues. The ends lost 9 bases at V and 5 bases at J; junction bases unmatched: 13. Germline CDR1 is LNHDA and CDR2 is SQIVND (reference sequence). Study findings and constraints: Indistinguishable V segments such as TRBV6-2 and TRBV6-3 were excluded. Rates of TCR association differed by HLA locus in a later analysis, with DRB1 highest and HLA-C lowest. It was confirmed in vitro that a few of the CMV-associated chains were specific for CMV antigens.

The PCR was carried out with 60 Vbeta primers and 13 Jbeta primers. Measured with immunoSEQ multiplex PCR; TCRdb has only the in-frame clones, and not every one. The sample lists roughly 140,000 clones, approximately 78% seen once, with roughly 4% in the top ten. Sequences were obtained from PBMCs. The clonotype was recovered from a woman in her thirties or forties in good health and CMV-seropositive. The chain couples TRBV19 to TRBJ1-5; the match to TRBD1 covers 7 bases. CDR3 amino acids: CASRPGGLKHQPQHF. Written as DNA, the CDR3 is TGTGCCAGCCGGCCAGGGGGGTTGAAACATCAGCCCCAGCATTTT.